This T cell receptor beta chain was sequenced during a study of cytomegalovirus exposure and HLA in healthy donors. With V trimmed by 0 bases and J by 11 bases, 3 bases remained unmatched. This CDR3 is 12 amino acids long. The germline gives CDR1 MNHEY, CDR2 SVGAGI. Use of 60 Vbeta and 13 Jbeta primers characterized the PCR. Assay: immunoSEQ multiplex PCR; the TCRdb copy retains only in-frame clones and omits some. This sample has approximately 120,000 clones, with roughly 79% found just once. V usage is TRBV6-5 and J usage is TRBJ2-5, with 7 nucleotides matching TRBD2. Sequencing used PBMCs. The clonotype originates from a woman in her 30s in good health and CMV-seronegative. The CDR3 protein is CASSYSGGEQYF. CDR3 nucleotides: TGTGCCAGCAGTTACTCGGGGGGGGAGCAGTACTTC.